Shown below are 12 T cell receptor beta chains from a single sample sequenced in a study of control samples from healthy donors and cancer patients. Assay used: immunoSEQ multiplex PCR; TCRdb lists only in-frame clones, some missing. The repertoire has 90,000 or so clones, roughly nine tenths of them found once; the top ten carry roughly 7.2%. The sequenced sample consisted of blood. These receptors all come from a woman aged 60-75 years in good health.

CDR3 DNA sequence: TGTGCCAGCAGTTACGGGACAGAGACTGAAGCTTTCTTT. Translating gives CASSYGTETEAFF. The rearrangement uses TRBV6-6 and TRBJ1-1; the match to TRBD1 covers 7 bases. Looked up from germline, CDR1 is MNHNY and CDR2 is SVGAGI (reference sequence). With 2 bases clipped from V and 5 bases from J, the junction kept 2 bases outside the gene matches. The CDR3 loop spans 13 amino acids.

The V call is TRBV6-2 or TRBV6-3, the J call TRBJ1-3, with no clear D. Germline assignment: CDR1 MNHEY and CDR2 SVGEGT. The V and J ends lost 6 bases and 14 bases respectively, with 20 bases between them. The CDR3 has 13 residues. CDR3 residues: CASSNNWTYRLYF. The CDR3 DNA is TGTGCCAGCAGCAACAATTGGACCTACCGTTTATATTTT.

The chain is built from TRBV15 and TRBJ1-4; D unresolved. The CDR3 has 17 residues. Germline CDR1 reads LNHNV; CDR2 reads YYDKDF (reference sequence). Trimming shortened V by 7 bases and J by 4 bases, and 22 bases separated the two germline ends. The CDR3 region has the DNA TGTGCCACCAAGCAGGACCCGTTTTCGGGCTATAATGAAAAACTGTTTTTT. As protein: CATKQDPFSGYNEKLFF. Filled out from reference TRBV15 and TRBJ1-4, the complete variable domain reads DAMVIQNPRYQVTQFGKPVTLSCSQTLNHNVMYWYQQKSSQAPKLLFHYYDKDFNNEADTPDNFQSRRPNTSFCFLDIRSPGLGDTAMYLCATKQDPFSGYNEKLFFGSGTQLSVL.

The CDR3 DNA is TGTGCCAGTAGTATTGGAAGGGGGACAGGCAATGAAAAACTGTTTTTT. Its translation is CASSIGRGTGNEKLFF. The chain employs TRBV19 and TRBJ1-4; 8 nucleotides line up with TRBD1. Germline CDR1 LNHDA, CDR2 SQIVND (reference sequence). The ends lost 3 bases at V and 5 bases at J; junction bases unmatched: 8. There are 16 residues in the CDR3.

This chain links TRBV10-3 with TRBJ1-1; possible D gene TRBD1, 5 bases. V lost 4 bases and J lost 0, with 9 bases in between. The CDR3 totals 14 residues. Per the germline V gene, CDR1 is ENHRY and CDR2 is SYGVKD. The CDR3 nucleotides read TGTGCCATCAGTGGTCAGGGCATGAACACTGAAGCTTTCTTT. As protein: CAISGQGMNTEAFF.

The V gene is TRBV6-6, the J gene TRBJ2-7; 10 nucleotides align to TRBD1. The CDR3 consists of 14 residues. J was trimmed by 5 bases and V by 0 bases; bases with no gene match: 1. CDR1 is MNHNY and CDR2 is SVGAGI in the germline V gene (reference sequence). CDR3 in DNA: TGTGCCAGCAGTTACTCCGGGACAGGGGACGAGCAGTACTTC. Translation gives CASSYSGTGDEQYF.

The chain couples TRBV27 to TRBJ1-1; D remains unclear. The CDR3 runs 14 residues. V lost 7 bases and J lost 0, with 12 bases in between. Germline V lookup: CDR1 MNHEY, CDR2 SMNVEV (reference sequence). The CDR3 loop reads CASIITVMNTEAFF. CDR3 DNA: TGTGCCAGCATAATTACAGTCATGAACACTGAAGCTTTCTTT.

The chain joins TRBV29-1 to TRBJ2-1, with D unclear. Deletions cut 3 bases from V and 10 bases from J, with 10 bases between. In germline, CDR1 is SQVTM, CDR2 ANQGSEA. The CDR3 contains 11 residues. The CDR3 region has the DNA TGCAGCGTTGATACCAATTGGGAGCAGTTCTTC. It codes for CSVDTNWEQFF.

CDR3 residues: CASPPTDTQYF. CDR3 in DNA: TGTGCCAGCCCCCCCACAGATACGCAGTATTTT. The gene calls are TRBV3-1 (or the pseudogene TRBV3-2) and TRBJ2-3, with D unclear. The length of the CDR3 is 11 residues. Germline CDR1 LGHDT, CDR2 YNNKEL (reference sequence). V was clipped by 8 bases and J by 2 bases, with 5 bases between them.

This chain links TRBV7-2 with TRBJ2-5; 8 nucleotides line up with TRBD2. After removal of 2 bases from V and 8 bases from J, the junction contained 7 bases not matched to a gene. The CDR3 sequence is 14 residues long. Germline CDR1 reads SGHTA; CDR2 reads FQGNSA. This CDR3 reads CASSLLGLVDTQYF. As DNA, the CDR3 is TGTGCCAGCAGCTTATTGGGACTAGTAGATACCCAGTACTTC.

This sequence joins TRBV30 and TRBJ1-5, with TRBD1 matching over 9 bases. The V segment lost 5 bases and the J segment 7 bases; nucleotides outside the gene matches: 9. The V gene's germline CDR1 is GTSNPN and CDR2 SVGIG (reference sequence). The CDR3 length is 14 residues. The CDR3 sequence: CAWAGTGFLQPQHF. The CDR3 DNA follows: TGTGCCTGGGCCGGGACAGGGTTTTTGCAGCCCCAGCATTTT.

The chain uses TRBV9 and TRBJ2-5; no firm D call. Trimming removed 4 bases from V and 5 bases from J, with 12 bases in between. Germline CDR1 reads SGDLS; CDR2 reads YYNGEE. This CDR3 comprises 13 residues. For the CDR3, the DNA is TGTGCCAGCAGCCCGAGTGGGGTTGAGACCCAGTACTTC. It codes for CASSPSGVETQYF.